Sequencing of this TCR beta chain was carried out in a study of control samples from healthy donors and cancer patients. Libraries were prepared by immunoSEQ multiplex PCR; TCRdb keeps only in-frame clonotypes and omits some of them. This table has roughly 80,000 clones, roughly 91% appearing once. The TCR comes from a man aged 45-60 years in good health. Sequencing was performed on blood.

The CDR3 region is CASSYGIGTSNEKLFF. The DNA for the CDR3 is TGTGCCAGCAGCTACGGGATTGGGACGTCTAATGAAAAACTGTTTTTT. The chain carries TRBV7-9 and TRBJ1-4; tentative D call: TRBD1 (5 bases). CDR1 is SEHNR, CDR2 FQNEAQ, per germline (reference sequence). CDR3 size: 16 residues. V was shortened by 4 bases and J by 3 bases, with 15 bases between the two germline ends.